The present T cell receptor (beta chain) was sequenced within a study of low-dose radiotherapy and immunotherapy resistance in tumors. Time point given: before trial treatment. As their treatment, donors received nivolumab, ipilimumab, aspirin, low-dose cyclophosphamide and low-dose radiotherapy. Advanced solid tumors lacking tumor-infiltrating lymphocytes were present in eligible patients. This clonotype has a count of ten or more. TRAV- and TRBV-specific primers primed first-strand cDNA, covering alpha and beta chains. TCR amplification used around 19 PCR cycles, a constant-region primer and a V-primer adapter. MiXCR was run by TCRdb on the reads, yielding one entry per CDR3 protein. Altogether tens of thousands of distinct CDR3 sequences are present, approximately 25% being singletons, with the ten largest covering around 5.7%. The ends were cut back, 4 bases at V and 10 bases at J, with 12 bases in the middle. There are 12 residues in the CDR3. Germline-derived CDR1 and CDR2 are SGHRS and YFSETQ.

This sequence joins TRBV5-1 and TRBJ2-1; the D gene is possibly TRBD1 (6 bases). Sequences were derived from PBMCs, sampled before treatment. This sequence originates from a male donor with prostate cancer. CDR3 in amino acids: CASSPGGGEQFF. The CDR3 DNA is TGCGCCAGCAGCCCTGGTGGGGGCGAGCAGTTCTTC.